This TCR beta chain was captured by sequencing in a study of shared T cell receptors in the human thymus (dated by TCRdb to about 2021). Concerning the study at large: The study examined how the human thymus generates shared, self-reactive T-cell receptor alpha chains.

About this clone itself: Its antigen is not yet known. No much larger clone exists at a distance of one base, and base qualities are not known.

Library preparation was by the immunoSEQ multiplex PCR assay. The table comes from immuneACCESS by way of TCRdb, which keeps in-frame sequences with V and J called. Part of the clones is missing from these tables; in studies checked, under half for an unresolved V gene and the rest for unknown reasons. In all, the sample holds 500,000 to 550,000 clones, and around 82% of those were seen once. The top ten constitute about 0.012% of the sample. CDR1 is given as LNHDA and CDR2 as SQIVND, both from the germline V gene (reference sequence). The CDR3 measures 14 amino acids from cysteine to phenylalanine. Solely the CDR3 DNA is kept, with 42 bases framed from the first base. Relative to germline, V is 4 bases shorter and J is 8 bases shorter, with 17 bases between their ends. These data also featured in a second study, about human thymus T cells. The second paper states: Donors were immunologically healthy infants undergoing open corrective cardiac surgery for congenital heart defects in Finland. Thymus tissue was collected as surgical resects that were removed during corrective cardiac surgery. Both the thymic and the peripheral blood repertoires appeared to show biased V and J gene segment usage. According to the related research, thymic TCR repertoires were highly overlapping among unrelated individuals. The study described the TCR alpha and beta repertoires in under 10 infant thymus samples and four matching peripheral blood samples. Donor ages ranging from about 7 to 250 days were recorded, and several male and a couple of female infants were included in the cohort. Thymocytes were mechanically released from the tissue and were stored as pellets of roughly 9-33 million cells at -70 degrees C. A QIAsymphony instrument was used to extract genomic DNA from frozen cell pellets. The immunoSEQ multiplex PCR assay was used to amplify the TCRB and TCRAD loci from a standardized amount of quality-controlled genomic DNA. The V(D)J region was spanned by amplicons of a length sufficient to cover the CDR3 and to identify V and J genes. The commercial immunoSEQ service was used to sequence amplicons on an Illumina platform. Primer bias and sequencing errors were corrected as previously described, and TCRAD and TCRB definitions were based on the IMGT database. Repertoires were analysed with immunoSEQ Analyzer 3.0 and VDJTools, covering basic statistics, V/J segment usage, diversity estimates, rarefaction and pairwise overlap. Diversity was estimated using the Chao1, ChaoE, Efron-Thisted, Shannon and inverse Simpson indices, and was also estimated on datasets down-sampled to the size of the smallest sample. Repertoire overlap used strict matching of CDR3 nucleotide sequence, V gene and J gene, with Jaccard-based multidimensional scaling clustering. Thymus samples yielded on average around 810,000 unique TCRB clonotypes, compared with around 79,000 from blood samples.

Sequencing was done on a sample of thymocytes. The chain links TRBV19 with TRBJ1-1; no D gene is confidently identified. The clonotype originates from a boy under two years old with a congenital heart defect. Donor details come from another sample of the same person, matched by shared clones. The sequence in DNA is TGTGCCAGTAGTACAGACCCAGGCCACCTCGAAGCTTTCTTT. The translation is CASSTDPGHLEAFF.